Shown below are 4 T cell receptor beta chains from a single sample sequenced in a study of blood T cell repertoires in COVID-19. Here immunoSEQ multiplex PCR was the method, and the copy in TCRdb shows in-frame clones only, minus some. The table lists tens of thousands of clones, about 85% of them singletons. Sequencing used peripheral blood. These receptors were taken from an older man with acute or convalescent COVID-19.

The chain links TRBV19 to TRBJ1-2, with 8 bases aligning to TRBD1. Germline V gives CDR1 LNHDA, CDR2 SQIVND (reference sequence). This CDR3 is 15 amino acids long. The V segment lost 3 bases and the J segment 8 bases; nucleotides outside the gene matches: 11. Here the CDR3 DNA reads TGTGCCAGTAGTATGACCGGACAGGGACCTGGGGGCTACACCTTC. Translation: CASSMTGQGPGGYTF.

The V gene is TRBV6-5, the J gene TRBJ1-2; D might be TRBD1 (6 bases). V was shortened by 7 bases and J by 7 bases, with 19 bases between the two germline ends. CDR1 is MNHEY, CDR2 SVGAGI, per germline. The CDR3 has 14 residues. In nucleotides, the CDR3 is TGTGCCAGCAACCTAGGGGCGGGGGGCGGTGGCTACACCTTC. Translated, it gives CASNLGAGGGGYTF.

This clone was detected only a few times. The rearrangement uses TRBV5-1 and TRBJ2-2; no clear D. The germline CDR1 and CDR2 sequences are SGHRS and YFSETQ. This CDR3 is 13 amino acids long. Trimming pared 3 bases from V and 2 bases from J, leaving 5 bases between. CDR3 region: CASSSGNTGELFF. The CDR3 DNA reads TGCGCCAGCAGCTCAGGAAACACCGGGGAGCTGTTTTTT.

This clone was detected only once. The rearrangement joins TRBV5-4 to TRBJ2-2; D is ambiguous. Germline values: CDR1 SGHNT, CDR2 YYREEE (reference sequence). This CDR3 region has 12 residues. Trimming pared 10 bases from V and 3 bases from J, leaving 10 bases between. CDR3 nucleotide sequence: TGTGCCGCTGGTGAGGACACCGGGGAGCTGTTTTTT. Translation gives CAAGEDTGELFF. The full variable domain, rest sourced from reference TRBV5-4 and TRBJ2-2, is ETGVTQSPTHLIKTRGQQVTLRCSSQSGHNTVSWYQQALGQGPQFIFQYYREEENGRGNFPPRFSGLQFPNYSSELNVNALELDDSALYLCAAGEDTGELFFGEGSRLTVL.